This TCR beta chain was recovered during a study of shared clonotypes between healthy human individuals. The overall study: There were three CD4 naive, three CD4 memory, two CD8 naive and one CD8 memory plates per donor.

Broader study findings: In a few donors, about 5% of naive CD4 clonotypes appeared in common.

The trim removed 4 bases at V and 2 bases at J, leaving 12 bases unmatched. The germline V gene encodes CDR1 SGHDT and CDR2 YYEEEE. The CDR3 has 17 residues. A word on this clone: The target antigen is unknown.

Assay execution proceeded at the deep level. Measured with immunoSEQ multiplex PCR; TCRdb has only the in-frame clones, and not every one. The profile shows roughly 680,000 clones, 72% of them singletons. The receptor's source is a young woman in good health. V is TRBV5-6 and J is TRBJ2-7; TRBD2 matches at 10 bases. The sample taken for sequencing was memory CD4+ T cells sorted from blood. Subset meaning: CD45RA-negative fraction. CDR3 amino acids: CASSQKSFGTSAYEQYF. The CDR3 nucleotides are TGTGCCAGCAGCCAGAAAAGCTTCGGGACTAGCGCCTACGAGCAGTACTTC.